One and the same sample provided the 27 T cell receptor beta chains below, sequenced in a study of blood T cells in healthy people across ages. Sample-barcoded 5' priming and a J-beta primer mix drove a second PCR of about 6 to 12 cycles. TCRdb reprocessed the 5' RACE reads with MiXCR, giving one entry per CDR3 protein. The sample records some 900,000 distinct CDR3 sequences, 40% to 60% being singletons. The sample was blood. The receptors derive from a man under 40 in good health.

Note on this clonotype: The junction differs from germline at one of its ends, possibly a read error. This chain connects TRBV7-6 to TRBJ2-1, with D perhaps given as TRBD1 or TRBD2 (5 bases each). CDR1 is SGHVS and CDR2 is FNYEAQ in the germline V gene. This CDR3 contains 15 residues. The DNA for the CDR3 is TGTGCCAGCAGCCTGACCAGGGAGTCCTACAAGGAGCAGTTCTTC. Translating gives CASSLTRESYKEQFF.

The chain is built from TRBV2 and TRBJ2-7; 10 nucleotides align to TRBD2. Per the germline V gene, CDR1 is SNHLY and CDR2 is FYNNEI. This CDR3 has 16 residues. J gave up 5 bases and V 4 bases, and 11 bases lay outside the gene matches. The CDR3 loop reads CASSVLAGAVAHEQYF. The CDR3 DNA sequence: TGTGCCAGCAGTGTCCTAGCGGGGGCGGTGGCCCACGAGCAGTACTTC.

The sample holds a few counts of this clonotype. The chain has TRBV12-3 or TRBV12-4 and TRBJ2-7; 8 bases match TRBD1. This CDR3 has 13 amino acids. With 6 bases clipped from V and 6 bases from J, the junction kept 7 bases outside the gene matches. The CDR3 nucleotides read TGTGCCAGCAGCCTACAGGGGGGATTCGAGCAGTACTTC. As protein: CASSLQGGFEQYF.

This clonotype was counted ten times or more. CDR3 DNA sequence: TGTGCCAGCAGCTTCAACTACGAGCAGTACTTC. It specifies CASSFNYEQYF. V is TRBV7-2 and J is TRBJ2-7, with D unclear. Germline-derived CDR1 and CDR2 are SGHTA and FQGNSA. This CDR3 is 11 amino acids long. Trimming took 3 bases from V and 3 from J, leaving 3 bases between them.

This rearrangement joins TRBV5-5 to TRBJ2-1; TRBD1 agrees at 9 bases. Germline lookup yields CDR1 SGHKS and CDR2 YYEKEE (reference sequence). J lost 2 bases, V lost 0 bases, and 3 bases had no gene match. The CDR3 has 16 residues. The CDR3, as DNA: TGTGCCAGCAGCTTGGCGGGGGACAGGGCCTACAATGAGCAGTTCTTC. Protein product: CASSLAGDRAYNEQFF.

The V call is TRBV24-1, the J call TRBJ2-5; 8 bases are a match to TRBD2. Matching the DNA end better, TRBJ2-7 makes the J call doubtful. Germline CDR1 is KGHDR and CDR2 is SFDVKD. The CDR3 has 15 residues. The CDR3 spells CATSDSGGGHYEQYF. CDR3 coding DNA: TGTGCCACCAGTGATTCCGGGGGGGGACACTACGAGCAGTACTTC.

This chain's CDR3 is CASSYDRGVAEAFF. Written as DNA, the CDR3 is TGTGCCAGCAGTTACGACAGGGGGGTAGCTGAAGCTTTCTTT. The gene calls are TRBV6-5 and TRBJ1-1; 9 bases line up with TRBD1. V was clipped by 2 bases and J by 6 bases; unmatched bases: 4. Per germline, CDR1 MNHEY and CDR2 SVGAGI. The CDR3 consists of 14 residues.

The V and J genes are TRBV5-1 and TRBJ2-7; TRBD1 agrees at 7 bases. The CDR3 length is 17 residues. Germline V gene data show CDR1 as SGHRS and CDR2 as YFSETQ. J gave up 6 bases and V 1 base, and 16 bases lay outside the gene matches. The CDR3 DNA is TGCGCCAGCAGCTTGTCGGTGGGACAGCCTCTCTTAGGCGAGCAGTACTTC. Translated: CASSLSVGQPLLGEQYF.

This chain joins TRBV5-5 and TRBJ1-5, with a tentative D call TRBD1 (6 bases). CDR3 length: 14 residues. Trimming took off 0 bases at V and 7 bases at J, with 11 bases between the two ends. Germline V gene lookup returns CDR1 SGHKS and CDR2 YYEKEE (reference sequence). CDR3 sequence: CASSLVGGSQPQHF. In DNA form, the CDR3 reads TGTGCCAGCAGCTTGGTAGGGGGAAGCCAGCCCCAGCATTTT. Variable domain in full (rest from reference TRBV5-5 and TRBJ1-5): DAGVTQSPTHLIKTRGQQVTLRCSPISGHKSVSWYQQVLGQGPQFIFQYYEKEERGRGNFPDRFSARQFPNYSSELNVNALLLGDSALYLCASSLVGGSQPQHFGDGTRLSIL.

The V call is TRBV6-1, the J call TRBJ1-4; D ambiguous. The germline V and J ends were trimmed by 5 bases and 0 bases, with 13 bases remaining between them. Germline-derived CDR1 and CDR2 are MNHNS and SASEGT. CDR3 length: 16 amino acids. The CDR3 here is CASSSLSRATNEKLFF. CDR3 DNA sequence: TGTGCCAGCAGTTCCCTTTCGAGGGCAACTAATGAAAAACTGTTTTTT.

This rearrangement joins TRBV5-1 to TRBJ2-5; TRBD1 aligns across 7 bases. The trim removed 1 base at V and 2 bases at J, leaving 5 bases unmatched. CDR1 and CDR2 from the germline V gene are SGHRS and YFSETQ. CDR3 length: 15 amino acids. CDR3 bases: TGCGCCAGCAGCTTGACTGGACAGGATCAAGAGACCCAGTACTTC. Translation gives CASSLTGQDQETQYF.

In DNA form, the CDR3 reads TGTGCCAGCAGTAGATCCGGTACAGGGTCCGAGCAGTACTTC. It translates to CASSRSGTGSEQYF. This chain uses TRBV6-2 or TRBV6-3 with TRBJ2-7, with TRBD1 as a possible D gene (6 bases). Between the trimmed V and J ends, which lost 5 bases and 6 bases, there was a span of 17 bases. CDR1 and CDR2 from the germline V gene are MNHEY and SVGEGT. The CDR3 runs 14 residues.

The chain links TRBV4-2 to TRBJ2-3; 12 bases line up with TRBD2. With V trimmed by 0 bases and J by 8 bases, 6 bases remained unmatched. The CDR3 runs 16 residues. CDR1 and CDR2 (germline): LGHNA, YNFKEQ. Here the CDR3 DNA reads TGTGCCAGCAGCCAAGATCCTAGCGGGGGGGCCGGTACGCAGTATTTT. It specifies CASSQDPSGGAGTQYF.

The J gene is TRBJ1-5, the V gene TRBV11-2; the D is unclear. The CDR3 contains 14 residues. Germline values: CDR1 SGHAT, CDR2 FQNNGV. Between the trimmed V and J ends, which lost 0 bases and 9 bases, there was a span of 12 bases. The CDR3 reads CASSLDLGIAPQHF. CDR3 in DNA: TGTGCCAGCAGCTTAGATCTAGGGATCGCGCCCCAGCATTTT.

This clonotype showed up just a few times. V gene TRBV5-1 combines with J gene TRBJ2-7; D might be TRBD2 (5 bases). V lost 2 bases and J lost 2, with 11 bases in between. Germline CDR1 and CDR2: SGHRS and YFSETQ. CDR3 length equals 14 residues. Written as DNA, the CDR3 is TGCGCCAGCAGCTTCGAGACCGGGACCTACGAGCAGTACTTC. The encoded protein is CASSFETGTYEQYF.

This clonotype was picked up a small number of times. The rearrangement uses TRBV20-1 and TRBJ2-3; D unclear. The CDR3 is 11 residues long. V was trimmed by 5 bases and J by 1 base, leaving 4 bases between them. The germline gives CDR1 DFQATT, CDR2 SNEGSKA (reference sequence). The CDR3 protein is CSAFRTDTQYF. The CDR3 nucleotides are TGCAGTGCTTTTCGCACAGATACGCAGTATTTT.

The chain couples TRBV27 to TRBJ2-7; D ambiguous. CDR1 and CDR2 (germline): MNHEY, SMNVEV (reference sequence). The CDR3 length is 13 residues. V dropped 5 bases and J dropped 3 bases, with 11 bases sitting between them. CDR3 nucleotide sequence: TGTGCCAGCAGTGTATACGGCAGCTACGAGCAGTACTTC. Its protein product is CASSVYGSYEQYF.

This clonotype turned up a few times. This chain connects TRBV12-3 or TRBV12-4 to TRBJ2-7, with D perhaps TRBD2 (5 bases). Trimming shortened V by 5 bases and J by 2 bases, and 13 bases separated the two germline ends. The CDR3 is made up of 14 amino acids. CDR3 in DNA: TGTGCCAGCAGTGGAGCCGGAGGCGCCTACGAGCAGTACTTC. Its protein is CASSGAGGAYEQYF.

This clonotype has a single count. The chain employs TRBV21-1 and TRBJ1-5. TRBV21-1 is a recognized pseudogene. The CDR3 spans 14 residues. CDR3 protein: CASSSVSGNQPQHF. DNA for the CDR3: TGTGCCAGCAGCAGTGTTAGCGGCAATCAGCCCCAGCATTTT.

This sequence joins TRBV12-3 or TRBV12-4 and TRBJ2-4; 7 bases agree with TRBD2. Judging by the DNA end, TRBJ2-7 fits better; the J call may be wrong. This CDR3 is 15 amino acids long. The CDR3 DNA follows: TGTGCCAGCAGTTTCAGCGGGGACCCTCGGGTCGAGCAGTACTTC. Translation gives CASSFSGDPRVEQYF.

This clonotype occurred a few times. V is TRBV5-1 and J is TRBJ1-5; possibly TRBD1 for D (5 bases). V lost 0 bases, J lost 5 bases, and 12 bases lay in between. There are 15 residues in the CDR3. Germline-derived CDR1 and CDR2 are SGHRS and YFSETQ. The CDR3 sequence is CASSLDAGTDQPQHF. The DNA for the CDR3 is TGCGCCAGCAGCTTGGACGCGGGGACGGATCAGCCCCAGCATTTT.

The chain joins TRBV11-1 to TRBJ2-1; possibly TRBD2 for D (5 bases). Trimming cost V 8 bases and J 4 bases, with 15 bases left between them. Germline lookup yields CDR1 SGHAT and CDR2 FQDESV (reference sequence). There are 14 residues in the CDR3. CDR3 residues: CASSPLTSYNEQFF. CDR3 DNA sequence: TGTGCCAGCTCCCCCCTTACTAGTTACAATGAGCAGTTCTTC.

This clonotype was seen a few times. The J gene is TRBJ2-3, the V gene TRBV4-3; D call uncertain. CDR1 is LGHNA and CDR2 is YSLEER in the germline V gene. The CDR3 spans 16 residues. V was pared by 0 bases and J by 2 bases, with 12 bases between. CDR3: CASSQEVYSHTDTQYF. CDR3 sequence (DNA): TGCGCCAGCAGCCAAGAAGTTTATTCACACACAGATACGCAGTATTTT.

The chain combines TRBV29-1 with TRBJ2-1; D is possibly TRBD2 (5 bases). Per the germline V gene, CDR1 is SQVTM and CDR2 is ANQGSEA. Trimming took 1 base from V and 7 from J, leaving 20 bases between them. The CDR3 loop spans 16 amino acids. This CDR3 reads CSVEARSGAEGNEQFF. The CDR3 coding sequence is TGCAGCGTTGAAGCCCGTTCAGGAGCGGAAGGTAATGAGCAGTTCTTC.

With regard to this clonotype: One end of the junction does not line up with germline, which may come from a read error. This chain joins TRBV27 and TRBJ1-3; 7 nucleotides match TRBD1. The CDR3 runs 16 residues. Germline V gene data show CDR1 as MNHEY and CDR2 as SMNVEV (reference sequence). Written as DNA, the CDR3 is TGTGCCAGCAGGGAGACAGGGACCCTCTCTGGAAACACCACATATTTT. Amino acid sequence: CASRETGTLSGNTTYF.

This clonotype came up a few times. The chain recombines TRBV6-5 with TRBJ2-4; 12 nucleotides align to TRBD1. The J call may be wrong; the DNA end is better matched by TRBJ2-7. CDR3 length: 15 amino acids. CDR1 MNHEY and CDR2 SVGAGI come from the germline V gene. Here the CDR3 reads CASSRGGQGAYEQYF. The CDR3 region has the DNA TGTGCCAGCAGCCGGGGGGGACAGGGGGCTTACGAGCAGTACTTC.

The DNA for the CDR3 is TGCAGTGCTAGTTCGGTCAGGGGGGAGGACACTGAAGCTTTCTTT. This sequence encodes CSASSVRGEDTEAFF. The chain recombines TRBV20-1 with TRBJ1-1; 7 bases are a match to TRBD1. The CDR3 length is 15 residues. With V trimmed by 3 bases and J by 3 bases, 10 bases remained unmatched. In germline, CDR1 is DFQATT, CDR2 SNEGSKA (reference sequence).